What follows are 16 T cell receptor beta chains derived from one specimen sequenced in a study of cytomegalovirus exposure and HLA in healthy donors. PCR used 60 Vbeta primers and 13 Jbeta primers. Libraries were prepared by immunoSEQ multiplex PCR; TCRdb keeps only in-frame clonotypes and omits some of them. The sample consists of 100,000 to 120,000 clones, around 78% of them appearing once. The sequencing sample was made of PBMCs. The receptor source for this set is a woman under 40 in good health and CMV-seronegative.

This clone came up a few times. The rearrangement joins TRBV6-5 to TRBJ1-1; 9 bases are shared with TRBD1. The junction had 9 bases not matched to a gene; V was cut back by 5 bases and J by 5 bases. Looked up from germline, CDR1 is MNHEY and CDR2 is SVGAGI. CDR3 length equals 15 residues. CDR3 sequence (DNA): TGTGCCAGCAGTGCACCAACAGGGGGCCGAACTGAAGCTTTCTTT. Translation gives CASSAPTGGRTEAFF.

The chain recombines TRBV4-2 with TRBJ1-6; no clear D. The CDR3 runs 16 residues. Germline V gene lookup returns CDR1 LGHNA and CDR2 YNFKEQ. Between the trimmed V and J ends, which lost 2 bases and 4 bases, there was a span of 12 bases. Here the CDR3 reads CASSQSQRSYNSPLHF. The CDR3, as DNA: TGTGCCAGCAGCCAATCACAGAGAAGTTATAATTCACCCCTCCACTTT.

The genes are TRBV5-1 and TRBJ2-7; D is ambiguous. Per the germline V gene, CDR1 is SGHRS and CDR2 is YFSETQ. This CDR3 spans 14 amino acids. The V gene lost 4 bases and the J gene lost 2 bases, with 13 bases spanning the gap. The CDR3 sequence is CASSKVTPTYEQYF. The CDR3 DNA reads as TGCGCCAGCAGCAAGGTGACACCGACCTACGAGCAGTACTTC.

The chain is built from TRBV6-5 and TRBJ2-7; 9 nucleotides match TRBD1. Trimming removed 2 bases from V and 5 bases from J; junction bases left unmatched: 4. The CDR3 consists of 14 residues. Germline assignment: CDR1 MNHEY and CDR2 SVGAGI. The chain's CDR3 is CASSYTTGGHEQYF. For the CDR3, the DNA is TGTGCCAGCAGTTACACTACAGGGGGCCACGAGCAGTACTTC.

This clone was recorded a few times. The J gene is TRBJ2-7, the V gene TRBV7-2; D gene ambiguous. CDR1 SGHTA and CDR2 FQGNSA come from the germline V gene. V lost 3 bases and J 2 bases, leaving 8 bases between the germline ends. CDR3 length: 13 residues. The chain's CDR3 is CASSFNSAYEQYF. CDR3 DNA: TGTGCCAGCAGCTTTAACTCTGCCTACGAGCAGTACTTC.

This rearrangement joins TRBV5-6 to TRBJ2-1; D is unresolved. Trimming left V 1 base short and J 4 bases short, with 9 bases between. This CDR3 has 14 residues. Germline values: CDR1 SGHDT, CDR2 YYEEEE. The DNA of the CDR3 is TGTGCCAGCAGCTTGATCCGTTTTTACAATGAGCAGTTCTTC. It translates to CASSLIRFYNEQFF.

This clone was counted only a few times. The chain uses TRBV5-1 and TRBJ2-7, with 8 bases that match TRBD2. In germline, CDR1 is SGHRS, CDR2 YFSETQ. J lost 3 bases, V lost 0 bases, and 5 bases had no gene match. The CDR3 is 15 residues long. The CDR3 loop reads CASSLELAGFYEQYF. The CDR3 nucleotides read TGCGCCAGCAGCTTGGAGTTAGCGGGGTTCTACGAGCAGTACTTC.

This clone showed up just once. The chain recombines TRBV28 with TRBJ2-1, with 7 bases identical to TRBD2. CDR3 size: 15 residues. Trimming took 5 bases from V and 2 from J; bases not matched to a gene: 6. The V gene's germline CDR1 is MDHEN and CDR2 SYDVKM. CDR3 DNA: TGTGCCAGCAGTCCCCCCGGGGGGACCTACAATGAGCAGTTCTTC. Protein product: CASSPPGGTYNEQFF.

The chain links TRBV19 to TRBJ1-6, with 9 bases identical to TRBD1. The germline V gene has CDR1 LNHDA and CDR2 SQIVND (reference sequence). With 8 bases clipped from V and 3 bases from J, the junction kept 5 bases outside the gene matches. This CDR3 is 15 amino acids long. As DNA, the CDR3 is TGTGCCAGTCGGACAGGGGAAATCTATAATTCACCCCTCCACTTT. Its translation: CASRTGEIYNSPLHF.

The chain's CDR3 is CAWSVLAGISYEQYF. CDR3 DNA: TGTGCCTGGAGTGTACTAGCGGGAATCAGCTACGAGCAGTACTTC. V usage is TRBV30 and J usage is TRBJ2-7, with 10 nucleotides matching TRBD2. This CDR3 contains 15 residues. The germline V gene encodes CDR1 GTSNPN and CDR2 SVGIG (reference sequence). The J segment lost 3 bases and the V segment lost 0 bases, leaving 5 bases of the junction unmatched.

V is TRBV18 and J is TRBJ2-3; 7 bases map to TRBD1. CDR3 size: 16 residues. CDR1 and CDR2 (germline): KGHSH, LQKENI. The junction had 4 bases not matched to a gene; V was cut back by 1 base and J by 0 bases. CDR3 sequence reads: CASSPRQGRSTDTQYF. In DNA form, the CDR3 reads TGTGCCAGCTCACCACGACAGGGTCGTAGCACAGATACGCAGTATTTT.

The rearrangement uses TRBV19 and TRBJ1-2; D uncertain. Trimming took off 4 bases at V and 2 bases at J, with 8 bases between the two ends. Germline CDR1 reads LNHDA; CDR2 reads SQIVND (reference sequence). This CDR3 has 13 residues. In DNA, the CDR3 is TGTGCCAGTAGTAAAACAGAAAACTATGGCTACACCTTC. This gives the protein CASSKTENYGYTF.

The chain uses TRBV30 and TRBJ2-1, with a possible D match to TRBD2 (6 bases). The germline V and J ends were trimmed by 3 bases and 12 bases, with 15 bases remaining between them. The germline V gene has CDR1 GTSNPN and CDR2 SVGIG (reference sequence). The CDR3 is 12 residues long. This CDR3 is CAWRLLGSGQFF. The CDR3 DNA sequence: TGTGCCTGGAGATTACTCGGGAGTGGGCAGTTCTTC.

The chain joins TRBV7-2 to TRBJ2-7; 9 bases fit TRBD1. Germline loops: CDR1 SGHTA, CDR2 FQGNSA. The CDR3 is made up of 20 amino acids. V was clipped by 0 bases and J by 1 base; unmatched bases: 16. DNA of the CDR3: TGTGCCAGCAGCTTAGCGTCCTGGGGGACAGGGCACGATATATCCTACGAGCAGTACTTC. Its translation: CASSLASWGTGHDISYEQYF.

In this sample, this clone turned up a few times. This chain links TRBV7-8 with TRBJ2-3, with D perhaps matching TRBD2 (6 bases). This CDR3 region has 17 residues. Germline loops: CDR1 SGHVS, CDR2 FQNEAQ. V dropped 7 bases and J dropped 6 bases, with 26 bases sitting between them. CDR3 nucleotides: TGTGCCAGCAACAGCGCCTCGCGGGACCGCATTAGGGATACGCAGTATTTT. This translates into CASNSASRDRIRDTQYF.

CDR3 sequence: CASALGYEQYF. The CDR3 DNA reads as TGTGCCAGCGCCCTAGGATACGAGCAGTACTTC. The chain uses TRBV14 and TRBJ2-7; D remains ambiguous. CDR1 is SGHDN and CDR2 is FVKESK in the germline V gene. Trimming stripped 8 bases from V and 4 bases from J, with 9 bases between. The CDR3 runs 11 residues.